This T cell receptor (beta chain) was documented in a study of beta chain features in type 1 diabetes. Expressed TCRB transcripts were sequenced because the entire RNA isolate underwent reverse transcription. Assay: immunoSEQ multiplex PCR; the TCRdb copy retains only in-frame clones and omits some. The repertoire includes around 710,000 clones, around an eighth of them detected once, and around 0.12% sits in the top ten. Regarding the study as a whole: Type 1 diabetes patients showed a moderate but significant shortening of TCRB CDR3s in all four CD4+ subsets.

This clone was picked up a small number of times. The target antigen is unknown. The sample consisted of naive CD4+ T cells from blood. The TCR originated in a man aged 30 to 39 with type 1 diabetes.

CDR3 nucleotide sequence: TGTGCCAGCAGCCTGGAGCTTACGGCCGGGGAGCTGTTTTTT. Translation gives CASSLELTAGELFF. The V and J genes are TRBV2 and TRBJ2-2; D gene uncertain. V lost 6 bases, J lost 6 bases, and 14 bases lay in between. This CDR3 has 14 amino acids. Germline CDR1 SNHLY, CDR2 FYNNEI.